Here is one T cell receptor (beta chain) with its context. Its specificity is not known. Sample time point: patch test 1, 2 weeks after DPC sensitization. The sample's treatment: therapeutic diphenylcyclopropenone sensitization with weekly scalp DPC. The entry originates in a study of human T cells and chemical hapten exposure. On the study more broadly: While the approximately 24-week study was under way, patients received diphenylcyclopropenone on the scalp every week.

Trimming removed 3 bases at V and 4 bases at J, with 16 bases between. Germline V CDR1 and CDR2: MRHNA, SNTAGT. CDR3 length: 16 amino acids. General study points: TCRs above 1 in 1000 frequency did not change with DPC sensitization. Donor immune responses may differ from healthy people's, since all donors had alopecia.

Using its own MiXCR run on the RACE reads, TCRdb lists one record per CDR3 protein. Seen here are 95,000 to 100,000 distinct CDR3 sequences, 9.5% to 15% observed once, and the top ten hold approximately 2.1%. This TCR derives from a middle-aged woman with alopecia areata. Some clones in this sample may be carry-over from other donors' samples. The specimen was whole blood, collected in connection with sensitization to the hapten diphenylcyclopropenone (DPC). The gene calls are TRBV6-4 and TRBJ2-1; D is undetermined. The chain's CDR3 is CASSDLASWSYNEQFF. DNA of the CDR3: TGTGCCAGCAGTGATCTCGCCAGTTGGAGTTACAATGAGCAGTTCTTC.